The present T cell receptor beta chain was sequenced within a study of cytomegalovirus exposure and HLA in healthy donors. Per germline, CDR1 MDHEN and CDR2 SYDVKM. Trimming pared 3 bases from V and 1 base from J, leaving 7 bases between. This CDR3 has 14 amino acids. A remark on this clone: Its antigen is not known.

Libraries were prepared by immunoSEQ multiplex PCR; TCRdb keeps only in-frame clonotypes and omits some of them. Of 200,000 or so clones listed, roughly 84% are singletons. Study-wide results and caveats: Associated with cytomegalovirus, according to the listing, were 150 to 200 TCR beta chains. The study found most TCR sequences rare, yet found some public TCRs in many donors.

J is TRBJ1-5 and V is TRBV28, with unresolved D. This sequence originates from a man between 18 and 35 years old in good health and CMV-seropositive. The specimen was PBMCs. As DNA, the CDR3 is TGTGCCAGCAGTTTTACGAGGAGCAATCAGCCCCAGCATTTT. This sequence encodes CASSFTRSNQPQHF. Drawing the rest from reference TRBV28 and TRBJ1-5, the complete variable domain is DVKVTQSSRYLVKRTGEKVFLECVQDMDHENMFWYRQDPGLGLRLIYFSYDVKMKEKGDIPEGYSVSREKKERFSLILESASTNQTSMYLCASSFTRSNQPQHFGDGTRLSIL.